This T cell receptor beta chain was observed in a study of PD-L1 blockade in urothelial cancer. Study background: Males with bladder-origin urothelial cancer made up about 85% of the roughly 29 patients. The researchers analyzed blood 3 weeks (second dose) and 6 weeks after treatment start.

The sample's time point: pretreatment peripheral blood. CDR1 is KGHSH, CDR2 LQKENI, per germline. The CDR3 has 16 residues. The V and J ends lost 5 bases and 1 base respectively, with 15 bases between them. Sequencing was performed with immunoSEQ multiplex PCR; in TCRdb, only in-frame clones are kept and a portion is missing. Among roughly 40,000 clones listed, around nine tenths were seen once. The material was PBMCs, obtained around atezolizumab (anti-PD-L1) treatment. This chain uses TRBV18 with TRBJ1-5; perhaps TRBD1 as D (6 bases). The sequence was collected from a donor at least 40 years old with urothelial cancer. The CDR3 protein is CASSWGGQRSNQPQHF. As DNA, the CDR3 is TGTGCCAGCTCATGGGGGGGGCAGAGAAGCAATCAGCCCCAGCATTTT.